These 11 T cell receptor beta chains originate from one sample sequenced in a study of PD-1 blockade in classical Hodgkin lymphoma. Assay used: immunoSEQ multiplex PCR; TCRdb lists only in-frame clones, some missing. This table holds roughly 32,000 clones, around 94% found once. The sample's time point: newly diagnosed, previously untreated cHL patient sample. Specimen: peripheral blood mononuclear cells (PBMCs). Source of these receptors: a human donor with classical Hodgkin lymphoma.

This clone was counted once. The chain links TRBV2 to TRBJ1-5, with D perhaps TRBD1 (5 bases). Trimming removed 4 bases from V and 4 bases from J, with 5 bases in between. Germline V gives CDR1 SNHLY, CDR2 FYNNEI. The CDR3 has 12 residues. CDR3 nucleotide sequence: TGTGCCAGCAGTGGACAGAATCAGCCCCAGCATTTT. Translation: CASSGQNQPQHF.

DNA for the CDR3: TGCGCCAGCAGCCAACCTACCCGGACAGGGCTAGTTGGCTACACCTTC. This encodes CASSQPTRTGLVGYTF. This chain uses TRBV4-3 with TRBJ1-2, with 8 positions matching TRBD1. The CDR3 is 16 amino acids. The germline gives CDR1 LGHNA, CDR2 YSLEER. The J segment lost 7 bases and the V segment lost 2 bases, leaving 12 bases of the junction unmatched.

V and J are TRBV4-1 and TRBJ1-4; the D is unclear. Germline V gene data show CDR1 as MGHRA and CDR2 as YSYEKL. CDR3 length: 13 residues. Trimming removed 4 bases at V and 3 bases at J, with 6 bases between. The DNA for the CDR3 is TGCGCCAGCAGCCTCCGATCTAATGAAAAACTGTTTTTT. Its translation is CASSLRSNEKLFF.

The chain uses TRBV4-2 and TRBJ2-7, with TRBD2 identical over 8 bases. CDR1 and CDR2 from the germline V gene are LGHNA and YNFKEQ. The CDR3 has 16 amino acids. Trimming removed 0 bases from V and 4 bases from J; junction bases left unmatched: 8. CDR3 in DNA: TGTGCCAGCAGCCAAGATAACATAGCGGGAAGGTACGAGCAGTACTTC. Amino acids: CASSQDNIAGRYEQYF.

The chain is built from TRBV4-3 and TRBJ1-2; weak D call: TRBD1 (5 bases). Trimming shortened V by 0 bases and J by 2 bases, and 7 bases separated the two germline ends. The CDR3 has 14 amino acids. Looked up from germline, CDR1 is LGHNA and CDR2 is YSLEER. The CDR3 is CASSQDRGNYGYTF. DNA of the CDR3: TGCGCCAGCAGCCAAGATCGGGGGAACTATGGCTACACCTTC.

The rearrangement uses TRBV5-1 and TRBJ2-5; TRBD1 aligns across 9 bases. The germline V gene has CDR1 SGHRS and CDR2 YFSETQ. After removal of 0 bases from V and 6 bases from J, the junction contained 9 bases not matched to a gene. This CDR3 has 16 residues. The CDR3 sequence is CASSLDPGTGIQTQYF. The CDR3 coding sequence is TGCGCCAGCAGCTTGGATCCAGGGACAGGGATTCAGACCCAGTACTTC.

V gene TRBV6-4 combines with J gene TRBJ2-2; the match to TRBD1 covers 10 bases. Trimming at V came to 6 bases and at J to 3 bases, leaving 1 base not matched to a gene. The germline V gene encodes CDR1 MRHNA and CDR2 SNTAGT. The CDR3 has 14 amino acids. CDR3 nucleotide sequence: TGTGCCAGCAGCGGGACAGGGGACACCGGGGAGCTGTTTTTT. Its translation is CASSGTGDTGELFF.

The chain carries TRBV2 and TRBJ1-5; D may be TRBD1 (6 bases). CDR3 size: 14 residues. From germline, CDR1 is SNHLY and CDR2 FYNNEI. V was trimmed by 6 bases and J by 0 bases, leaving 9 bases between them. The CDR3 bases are TGTGCCAGCAGATACAGGGCTAGCAATCAGCCCCAGCATTTT. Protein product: CASRYRASNQPQHF.

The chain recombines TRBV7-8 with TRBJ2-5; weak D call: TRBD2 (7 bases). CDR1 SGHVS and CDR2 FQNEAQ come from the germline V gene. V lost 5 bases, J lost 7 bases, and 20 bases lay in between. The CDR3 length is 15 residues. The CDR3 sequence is CASSPGHGGGLTQYF. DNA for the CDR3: TGTGCCAGCAGCCCTGGACATGGGGGGGGGCTGACCCAGTACTTC.

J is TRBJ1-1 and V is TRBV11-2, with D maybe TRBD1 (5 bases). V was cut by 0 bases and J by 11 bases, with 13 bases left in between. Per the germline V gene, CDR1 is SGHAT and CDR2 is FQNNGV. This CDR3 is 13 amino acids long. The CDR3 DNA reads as TGTGCCAGCAGCTTAGACACCGGGGGAAAGGCTTTCTTT. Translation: CASSLDTGGKAFF.

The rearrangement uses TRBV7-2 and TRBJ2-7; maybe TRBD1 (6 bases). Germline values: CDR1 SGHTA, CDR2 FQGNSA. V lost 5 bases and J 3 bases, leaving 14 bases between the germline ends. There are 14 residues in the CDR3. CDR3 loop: CASSAWGQHYEQYF. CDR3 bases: TGTGCCAGCAGCGCTTGGGGACAACACTACGAGCAGTACTTC.